This T cell receptor beta chain is drawn from a study of shared clonotypes between healthy human individuals. The repertoire was sequenced with immunoSEQ multiplex PCR; TCRdb's copy has only in-frame clones and lacks some. The table has about 1 million clones, about 76% seen once. On this clone itself: Other nucleotide sequences from this sample produce the same CDR3.

The CDR3 covers 17 residues. Germline lookup yields CDR1 SGHAT and CDR2 FQNNGV. Trimming at V came to 0 bases and at J to 5 bases, leaving 12 bases not matched to a gene. Specimen: memory CD4+ T cells sorted from blood. The subset: CD45RA-negative fraction. The clonotype comes from a young man in good health. The chain recombines TRBV11-2 with TRBJ2-7, with 8 bases identical to TRBD1. The CDR3 DNA follows: TGTGCCAGCAGCTTAGATCGGGGGACCAGGGGGCCCCACGAGCAGTACTTC. Its translation is CASSLDRGTRGPHEQYF.